This T cell receptor (beta chain) was documented in a study of read filtering for tumor transcriptome and immune sequencing. Study-level information: Patients were some 16 male and 11 to 15 female, mean age approximately 70 years, range roughly 47 to 80. Per sample, TCR-region reads ranged about 4.05 to 11 million by IR-seq, 85 to 1273 by RNA-seq.

This library used roughly 430 ng RNA and molecular barcoded adaptors spanning alpha/delta and beta/gamma chains. In TCRdb, the reads were re-called with MiXCR into one record per CDR3 protein. The profile covers 57,000 or so distinct CDR3 sequences, with approximately 19% appearing a single time and roughly an eighth taken by the ten largest. The germline V and J ends were trimmed by 6 bases and 4 bases, with 11 bases remaining between them. Germline V lookup: CDR1 SEHNR, CDR2 FQNEAQ (reference sequence). This CDR3 is 13 amino acids long. This clonotype was counted at least ten times. The rearrangement links TRBV7-9 to TRBJ2-3; D gene unclear. The origin of this receptor is a donor over 35 with multiple myeloma. Sequenced material: a population of CD138-negative cells sorted from bone marrow. The CDR3 here is CASSTGSPDTQYF. The CDR3 bases are TGTGCCAGCAGTACCGGGTCCCCAGATACGCAGTATTTT.